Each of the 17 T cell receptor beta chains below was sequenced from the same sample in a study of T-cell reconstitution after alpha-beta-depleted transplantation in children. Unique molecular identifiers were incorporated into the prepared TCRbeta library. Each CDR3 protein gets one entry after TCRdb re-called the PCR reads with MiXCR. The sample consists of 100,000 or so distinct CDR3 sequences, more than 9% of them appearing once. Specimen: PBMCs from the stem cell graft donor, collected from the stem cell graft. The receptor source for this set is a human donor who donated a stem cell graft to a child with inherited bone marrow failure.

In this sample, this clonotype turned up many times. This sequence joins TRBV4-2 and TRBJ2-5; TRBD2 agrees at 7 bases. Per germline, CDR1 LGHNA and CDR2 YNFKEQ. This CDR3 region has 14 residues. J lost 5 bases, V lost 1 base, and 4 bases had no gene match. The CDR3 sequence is CASSQVREGETQYF. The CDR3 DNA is TGTGCCAGCAGCCAAGTCAGGGAGGGCGAGACCCAGTACTTC.

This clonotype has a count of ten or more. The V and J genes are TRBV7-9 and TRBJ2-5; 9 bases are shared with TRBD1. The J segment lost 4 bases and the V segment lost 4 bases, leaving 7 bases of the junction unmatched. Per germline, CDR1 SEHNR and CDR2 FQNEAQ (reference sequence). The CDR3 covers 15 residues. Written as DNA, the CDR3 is TGTGCCAGCAGCTGGGACAGGGCGATCGGAGAGACCCAGTACTTC. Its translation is CASSWDRAIGETQYF.

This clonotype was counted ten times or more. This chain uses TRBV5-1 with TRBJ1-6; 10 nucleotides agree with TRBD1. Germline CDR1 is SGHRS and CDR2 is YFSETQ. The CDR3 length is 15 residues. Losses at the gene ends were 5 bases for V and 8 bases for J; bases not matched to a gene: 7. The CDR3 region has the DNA TGCGCCAGCAGACCTCCCGGGACAGGGGATTCACCCCTCCACTTT. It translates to CASRPPGTGDSPLHF.

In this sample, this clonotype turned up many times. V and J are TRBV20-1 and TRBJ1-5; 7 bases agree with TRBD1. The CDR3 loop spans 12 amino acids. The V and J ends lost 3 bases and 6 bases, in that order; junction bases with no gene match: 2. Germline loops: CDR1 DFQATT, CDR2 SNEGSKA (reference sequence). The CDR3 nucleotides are TGCAGTGCTAGTAACAGGGGTCAGCCCCAGCATTTT. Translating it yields CSASNRGQPQHF.

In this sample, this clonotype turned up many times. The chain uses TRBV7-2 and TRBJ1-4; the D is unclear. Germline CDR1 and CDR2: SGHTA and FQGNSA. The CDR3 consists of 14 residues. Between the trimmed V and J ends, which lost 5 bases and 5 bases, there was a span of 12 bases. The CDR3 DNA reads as TGTGCCAGCAGCCGACACCAGCGCAATGAAAAACTGTTTTTT. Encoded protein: CASSRHQRNEKLFF.

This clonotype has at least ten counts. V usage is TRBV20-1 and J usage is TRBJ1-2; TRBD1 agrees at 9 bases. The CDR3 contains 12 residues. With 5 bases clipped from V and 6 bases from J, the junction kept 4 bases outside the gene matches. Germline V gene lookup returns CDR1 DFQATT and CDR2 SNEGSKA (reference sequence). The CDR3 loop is CSALQGADGYTF. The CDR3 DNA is TGCAGTGCTTTACAGGGGGCGGATGGCTACACCTTC.

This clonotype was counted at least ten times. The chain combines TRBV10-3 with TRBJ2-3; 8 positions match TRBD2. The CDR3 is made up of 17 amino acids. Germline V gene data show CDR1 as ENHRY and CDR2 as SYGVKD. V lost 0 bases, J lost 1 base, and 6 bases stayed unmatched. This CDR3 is CAISESWTSFGTDTQYF. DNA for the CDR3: TGTGCCATCAGTGAGTCCTGGACTAGCTTTGGCACAGATACGCAGTATTTT.

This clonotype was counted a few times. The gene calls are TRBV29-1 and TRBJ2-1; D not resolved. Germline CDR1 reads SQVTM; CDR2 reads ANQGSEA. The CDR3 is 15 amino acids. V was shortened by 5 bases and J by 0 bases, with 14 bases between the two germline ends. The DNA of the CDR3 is TGCAGCGTTTTACCTTCCCTGAGCTCCTACAATGAGCAGTTCTTC. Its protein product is CSVLPSLSSYNEQFF.

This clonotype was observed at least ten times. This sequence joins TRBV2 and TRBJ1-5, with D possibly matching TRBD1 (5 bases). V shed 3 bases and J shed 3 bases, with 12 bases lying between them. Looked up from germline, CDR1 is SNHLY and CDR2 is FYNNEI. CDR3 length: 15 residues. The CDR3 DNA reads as TGTGCCAGCAGTGAGCAGGGTAGGGTCAATCAGCCCCAGCATTTT. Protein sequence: CASSEQGRVNQPQHF.

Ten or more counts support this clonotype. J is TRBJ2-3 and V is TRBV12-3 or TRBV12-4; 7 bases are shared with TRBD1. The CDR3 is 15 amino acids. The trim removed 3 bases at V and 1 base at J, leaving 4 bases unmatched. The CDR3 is CASSFYRGGTDTQYF. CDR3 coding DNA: TGTGCCAGCAGTTTCTACAGGGGAGGCACAGATACGCAGTATTTT.

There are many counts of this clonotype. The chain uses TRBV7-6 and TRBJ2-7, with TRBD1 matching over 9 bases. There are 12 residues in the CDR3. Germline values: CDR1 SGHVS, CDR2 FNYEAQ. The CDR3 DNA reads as TGTGCTCCGACAGGGGGAGGGCCCGAGCAGTACTTC. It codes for CAPTGGGPEQYF.

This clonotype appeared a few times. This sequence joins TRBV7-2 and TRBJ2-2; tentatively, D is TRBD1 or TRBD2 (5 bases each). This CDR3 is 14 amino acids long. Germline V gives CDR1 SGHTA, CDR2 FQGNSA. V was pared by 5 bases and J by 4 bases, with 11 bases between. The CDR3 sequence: CASSLMGVTGELFF. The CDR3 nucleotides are TGTGCCAGCAGCCTGATGGGGGTCACCGGGGAGCTGTTTTTT.

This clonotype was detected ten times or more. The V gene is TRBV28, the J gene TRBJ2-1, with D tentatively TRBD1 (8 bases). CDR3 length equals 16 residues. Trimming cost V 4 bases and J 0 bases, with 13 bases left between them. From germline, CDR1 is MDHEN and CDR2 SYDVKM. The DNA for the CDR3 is TGTGCCAGCAGTTCTACAGGGGGGGGCTCCTACAATGAGCAGTTCTTC. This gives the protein CASSSTGGGSYNEQFF.

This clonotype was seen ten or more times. The CDR3 reads CSATPPGGLNTGELFF. The CDR3 region has the DNA TGCAGTGCTACGCCCCCAGGGGGTTTGAACACCGGGGAGCTGTTTTTT. The chain is built from TRBV20-1 and TRBJ2-2; 7 bases match TRBD1. Germline trimming cut 4 bases from V and 1 base from J; bases unmatched to any gene: 9. This CDR3 region has 16 residues. Germline CDR1 DFQATT, CDR2 SNEGSKA (reference sequence).

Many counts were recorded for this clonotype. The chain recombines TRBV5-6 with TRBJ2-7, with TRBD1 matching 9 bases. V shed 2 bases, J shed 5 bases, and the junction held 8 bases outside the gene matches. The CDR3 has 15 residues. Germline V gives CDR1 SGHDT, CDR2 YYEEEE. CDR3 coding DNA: TGTGCCAGCAGCTTTACCCCGGGACAGGGTGACGAGCAGTACTTC. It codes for CASSFTPGQGDEQYF.

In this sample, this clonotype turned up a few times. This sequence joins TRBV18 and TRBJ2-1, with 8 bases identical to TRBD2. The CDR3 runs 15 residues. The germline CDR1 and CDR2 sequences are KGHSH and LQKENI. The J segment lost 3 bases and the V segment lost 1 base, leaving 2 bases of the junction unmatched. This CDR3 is CASSPLAGIYNEQFF. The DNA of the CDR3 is TGTGCCAGCTCACCACTAGCGGGGATCTACAATGAGCAGTTCTTC.

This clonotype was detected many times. DNA for the CDR3: TGTGCTAGTGGTTTGGGGCAGGGGGAAACGAACACTGAAGCTTTCTTT. This encodes CASGLGQGETNTEAFF. The chain employs TRBV12-5 and TRBJ1-1, with 7 bases that match TRBD1. From germline, CDR1 is LGHNT and CDR2 FRNRAP. The V segment lost 1 base and the J segment 1 base; nucleotides outside the gene matches: 6. The CDR3 loop spans 16 amino acids.